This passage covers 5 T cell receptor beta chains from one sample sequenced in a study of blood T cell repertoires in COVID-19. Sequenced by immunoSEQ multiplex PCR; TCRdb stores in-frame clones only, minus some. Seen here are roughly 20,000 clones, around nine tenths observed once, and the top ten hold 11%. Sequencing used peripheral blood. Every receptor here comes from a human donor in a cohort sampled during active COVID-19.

The CDR3 here is CASSAQTGGETEAFF. The CDR3 DNA follows: TGTGCCAGCTCAGCCCAGACAGGGGGGGAAACTGAAGCTTTCTTT. The genes are TRBV18 and TRBJ1-1, with TRBD1 matching over 9 bases. This CDR3 is 15 amino acids long. V dropped 5 bases and J dropped 5; count of bases not matched to a gene: 9. Germline loops: CDR1 KGHSH, CDR2 LQKENI.

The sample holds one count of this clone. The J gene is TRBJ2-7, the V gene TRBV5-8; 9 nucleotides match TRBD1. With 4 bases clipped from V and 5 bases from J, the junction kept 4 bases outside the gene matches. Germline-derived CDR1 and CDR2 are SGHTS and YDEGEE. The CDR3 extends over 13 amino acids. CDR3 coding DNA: TGTGCCAGCAGCCCGGACAGGGGAAACGAGCAGTACTTC. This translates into CASSPDRGNEQYF.

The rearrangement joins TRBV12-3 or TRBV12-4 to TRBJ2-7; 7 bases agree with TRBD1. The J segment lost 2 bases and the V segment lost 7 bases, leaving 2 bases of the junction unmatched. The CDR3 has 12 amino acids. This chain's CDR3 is CASNRGPYEQYF. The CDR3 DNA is TGTGCCAGCAACAGGGGCCCCTACGAGCAGTACTTC.

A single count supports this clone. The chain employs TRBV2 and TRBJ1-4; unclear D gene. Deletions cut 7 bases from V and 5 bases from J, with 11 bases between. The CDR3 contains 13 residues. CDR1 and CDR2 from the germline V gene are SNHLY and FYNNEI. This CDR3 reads CASKNSPNEKLFF. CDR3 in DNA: TGTGCCAGCAAGAATAGCCCCAATGAAAAACTGTTTTTT.

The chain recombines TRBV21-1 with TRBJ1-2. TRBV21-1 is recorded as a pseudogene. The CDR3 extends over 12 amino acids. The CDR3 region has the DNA TGTGCCAGCCGGGCGGGTGGAGGGGGCTACACCTTC. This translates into CASRAGGGGYTF.